This T cell receptor (beta chain) was found in a study of T cell repertoires in cytomegalovirus infection. General observations from the study: The cumulative frequency of public TCR beta families distinguished individuals who carried CMV together with the relevant HLA.

TCRdb reprocessed the reads via MiXCR and lists one record per CDR3 protein. This table has about 530,000 distinct CDR3 sequences, approximately 25% appearing once. This clonotype appeared many times. Its antigen is not identified. The V gene's germline CDR1 is SGHTA and CDR2 FQGNSA. V trimming: 4 bases; J trimming: 3 bases; junction bases outside the gene matches: 11. The CDR3 is 18 amino acids. This receptor was taken from a human donor in good health (CMV status not recorded). Some clones in this sample may be carry-over from other donors' samples. The specimen sequenced was PBMCs. This sequence joins TRBV7-2 and TRBJ2-3; 12 bases line up with TRBD2. CDR3 residues: CASSSRTSGIVRTDTQYF. The CDR3 nucleotides are TGTGCCAGCAGCTCCCGGACTAGCGGGATTGTAAGGACAGATACGCAGTATTTT.